This TCR beta chain was captured by sequencing in a study of OX40 agonist ivuxolimab in advanced cancers. Study in general: Patients were given ivuxolimab, an antibody that agonizes OX40 (CD134).

CDR1 and CDR2 from the germline V gene are SQVTM and ANQGSEA. The CDR3 runs to 13 residues. V shed 4 bases, J shed 8 bases, and the junction held 6 bases outside the gene matches. The repertoire was sequenced with immunoSEQ multiplex PCR; TCRdb's copy has only in-frame clones and lacks some. The sample consists of under 40,000 clones, 89% of them appearing once. This clone showed up just a few times. Sequences were derived from CD4+ or CD8+ T cells sorted from blood, sampled in a trial of the OX40 agonist ivuxolimab. The origin of this receptor is an adult with an advanced solid tumor such as melanoma, head and neck, liver or kidney cancer. V and J are TRBV29-1 and TRBJ2-1, with 9 bases matching TRBD2. The CDR3, as DNA: TGCAGCGTTGGTCTAGCGGGATGGGATGAGCAGTTCTTC. The encoded protein is CSVGLAGWDEQFF.